These 22 T cell receptor beta chains were sequenced from one sample in a study of CD8+CD57+ T cells in acquired aplastic anemia. Investigators profiled TCR beta VDJ and CDR3 from genomic DNA template. TCRdb processed the reads anew with MiXCR; each CDR3 protein has one entry. This table holds 150,000 to 200,000 distinct CDR3 sequences, 64% found once. Source material: sorted CD4+, CD8+, or CD8+CD57+ T cells (not recorded which) from PBMCs. Every receptor here comes from a human donor with severe aplastic anemia or a healthy control (not recorded which).

The chain employs TRBV7-2 and TRBJ1-2; 10 bases fit TRBD1. This CDR3 region has 14 residues. V was pared by 3 bases and J by 6 bases, with 4 bases of the junction left unmatched. Germline CDR1 reads SGHTA; CDR2 reads FQGNSA. CDR3 sequence: CASSFDRGRDGYTF. CDR3 DNA: TGTGCCAGCAGCTTCGACAGGGGGCGGGATGGCTACACCTTC.

In DNA, the CDR3 is TGTGCCACCAAACCCTGGGGCAGTTCTAATCAGCCCCAGCATTTT. Translation gives CATKPWGSSNQPQHF. The chain joins TRBV19 to TRBJ1-5, with D maybe TRBD1 (5 bases). The CDR3 runs 15 residues. Germline values: CDR1 LNHDA, CDR2 SQIVND (reference sequence). Trimming cost V 10 bases and J 4 bases, with 20 bases left between them.

This clonotype has only a few counts. Possible read error: a much larger clone is one base away. J is TRBJ2-7 and V is TRBV19; 8 bases are a match to TRBD1. Germline values: CDR1 LNHDA, CDR2 SQIVND (reference sequence). The length of the CDR3 is 14 residues. The CDR3 loop reads CASSKDRESYERYF. CDR3 coding DNA: TGTGCCAGTAGTAAGGACAGGGAATCCTACGAGCGGTACTTC.

This clonotype was found a few times. V is TRBV9 and J is TRBJ2-4; 10 positions agree with TRBD2. There are 20 residues in the CDR3. V lost 4 bases, J lost 0 bases, and 16 bases stayed unmatched. Germline loops: CDR1 SGDLS, CDR2 YYNGEE. The CDR3 sequence is CASSQEDLAGDLSAKNIQYF. CDR3 nucleotide sequence: TGTGCCAGCAGCCAAGAAGATCTAGCGGGGGACCTGTCAGCCAAAAACATTCAGTACTTC. Based on the CDR3 plus reference TRBV9 and TRBJ2-4, the full variable domain is DSGVTQTPKHLITATGQRVTLRCSPRSGDLSVYWYQQSLDQGLQFLIQYYNGEERAKGNILERFSAQQFPDLHSELNLSSLELGDSALYFCASSQEDLAGDLSAKNIQYFGAGTRLSVL.

This chain joins TRBV7-9 and TRBJ2-7; D is undetermined. V lost 3 bases, J lost 3 bases, and 9 bases lay in between. Looked up from germline, CDR1 is SEHNR and CDR2 is FQNEAQ (reference sequence). The CDR3 has 13 residues. For the CDR3, the DNA is TGTGCCAGCAGCTTCCGGTGGAACTACGAGCAGTACTTC. Protein: CASSFRWNYEQYF.

The V call is TRBV9, the J call TRBJ1-2, with D possibly TRBD1 on 5 matching bases. CDR1 and CDR2 from the germline V gene are SGDLS and YYNGEE. The V gene lost 3 bases and the J gene lost 7 bases, with 13 bases spanning the gap. CDR3 length: 13 amino acids. The chain's CDR3 is CASSAGLSRGYTF. CDR3 coding DNA: TGTGCCAGCAGCGCGGGACTTTCTCGTGGCTACACCTTC.

In nucleotides, the CDR3 is TGTGCCAGTAGTGGGACAGGGCTCCCCTACGAGCAGTACTTC. Translated: CASSGTGLPYEQYF. V usage is TRBV19 and J usage is TRBJ2-7, with 9 bases that match TRBD1. The CDR3 covers 14 residues. CDR1 LNHDA and CDR2 SQIVND come from the germline V gene (reference sequence). V was pared by 5 bases and J by 2 bases, with 4 bases of the junction left unmatched.

A single count supports this clonotype. This chain links TRBV7-2 with TRBJ2-1, with 9 bases fitting TRBD2. The junction had 9 bases not matched to a gene; V was cut back by 2 bases and J by 1 base. CDR1 and CDR2 (germline): SGHTA, FQGNSA. CDR3 length equals 18 residues. In DNA form, the CDR3 reads TGTGCCAGCAGCTTACGTGGCGGGGGGGTCGGGTCCTACAATGAGCAGTTCTTC. This codes for CASSLRGGGVGSYNEQFF.

The CDR3 loop reads CASSIDAGGYNEQFF. The CDR3 DNA follows: TGTGCCAGTAGTATAGATGCGGGGGGCTACAATGAGCAGTTCTTC. The chain couples TRBV19 to TRBJ2-1; 8 bases align to TRBD2. The CDR3 consists of 15 residues. Trimming cost V 0 bases and J 3 bases; bases outside gene matches: 1. Germline-derived CDR1 and CDR2 are LNHDA and SQIVND (reference sequence).

V usage is TRBV2 and J usage is TRBJ2-7, with TRBD1 matching over 7 bases. V lost 4 bases to trimming and J lost 1 base; unmatched junction nucleotides: 7. The V gene's germline CDR1 is SNHLY and CDR2 FYNNEI. The CDR3 runs to 15 residues. The CDR3 loop reads CASSGRSGQSYEQYF. The CDR3, as DNA: TGTGCCAGCAGTGGGAGATCGGGACAGTCCTACGAGCAGTACTTC.

The gene calls are TRBV10-3 and TRBJ2-7; TRBD2 might be the D (5 bases). Per germline, CDR1 ENHRY and CDR2 SYGVKD. Trimming cost V 4 bases and J 6 bases, with 10 bases left between them. The CDR3 runs 12 residues. The DNA for the CDR3 is TGTGCCATCAGTGGGACTTCTTTCGAGCAGTACTTC. Its translation is CAISGTSFEQYF.

This clonotype was observed many times. The rearrangement joins TRBV19 to TRBJ2-7, with 9 bases aligning to TRBD1. CDR3 length: 15 amino acids. Trimming removed 4 bases from V and 2 bases from J; junction bases left unmatched: 6. Germline values: CDR1 LNHDA, CDR2 SQIVND (reference sequence). The CDR3 here is CASSTGTGLTYEQYF. As DNA, the CDR3 is TGTGCCAGTAGTACCGGGACAGGGCTAACCTACGAGCAGTACTTC.

J is TRBJ2-7 and V is TRBV7-2, with D possibly being TRBD2 (6 bases). V lost 0 bases, J lost 7 bases, and 13 bases lay in between. There are 14 residues in the CDR3. Per germline, CDR1 SGHTA and CDR2 FQGNSA. The CDR3 DNA follows: TGTGCCAGCAGCTTAGCCTCGACGGGGAGGGAGCAGTACTTC. Translation: CASSLASTGREQYF.

This chain uses TRBV6-5 with TRBJ1-1; D is ambiguous. The ends were cut back, 4 bases at V and 1 base at J, with 7 bases in the middle. Per the germline V gene, CDR1 is MNHEY and CDR2 is SVGAGI. The CDR3 is 13 residues long. The CDR3 loop reads CASSSKWNTEAFF. The CDR3 nucleotides read TGTGCCAGCAGTTCAAAGTGGAACACTGAAGCTTTCTTT.

This clonotype was observed many times. The V gene is TRBV27, the J gene TRBJ2-3, with a tentative D call TRBD1 (5 bases). Trimming pared 7 bases from V and 1 base from J, leaving 9 bases between. This CDR3 has 13 amino acids. CDR1 and CDR2 (germline): MNHEY, SMNVEV (reference sequence). CDR3 sequence reads: CASTVRGTDTQYF. CDR3 DNA: TGTGCCAGCACGGTCAGGGGCACAGATACGCAGTATTTT.

The V call is TRBV14, the J call TRBJ1-1; 7 bases are shared with TRBD1. The CDR3 length is 15 residues. CDR1 is SGHDN and CDR2 is FVKESK in the germline V gene. With V trimmed by 4 bases and J by 0 bases, 5 bases remained unmatched. CDR3 sequence (DNA): TGTGCCAGCAGCCCTGGAGGACAGGTGAACACTGAAGCTTTCTTT. Its protein is CASSPGGQVNTEAFF.

The V gene is TRBV29-1, the J gene TRBJ1-2, with a tentative D call TRBD1 (5 bases). This CDR3 comprises 13 residues. V was clipped by 1 base and J by 6 bases, with 12 bases between them. The V gene's germline CDR1 is SQVTM and CDR2 ANQGSEA. Here the CDR3 reads CSVEGLGPDGYTF. For the CDR3, the DNA is TGCAGCGTTGAAGGGTTGGGGCCGGATGGCTACACCTTC. Full variable domain (outside the CDR3, taken from reference TRBV29-1 and TRBJ1-2): SAVISQKPSRDICQRGTSLTIQCQVDSQVTMMFWYRQQPGQSLTLIATANQGSEATYESGFVIDKFPISRPNLTFSTLTVSNMSPEDSSIYLCSVEGLGPDGYTFGSGTRLTVV.

This clonotype occurred a few times. This chain connects TRBV7-2 to TRBJ1-3, with TRBD1 as a possible D gene (5 bases). Trimming left V 5 bases short and J 4 bases short, with 18 bases between. Per germline, CDR1 SGHTA and CDR2 FQGNSA. The CDR3 extends over 16 amino acids. CDR3 sequence reads: CASSTREGRTGNTIYF. The CDR3 DNA is TGTGCCAGCAGCACCCGGGAGGGGCGGACCGGAAACACCATATATTTT.

The chain carries TRBV7-8 and TRBJ2-3, with a weak D call TRBD2 (5 bases). The CDR3 has 13 amino acids. Trimming cost V 5 bases and J 4 bases, with 10 bases left between them. Looked up from germline, CDR1 is SGHVS and CDR2 is FQNEAQ. The CDR3 nucleotides read TGTGCCAGCAGCCTACTAGGGCCAGATACGCAGTATTTT. Amino acid sequence: CASSLLGPDTQYF.

As for this clonotype: The conserved closing phenylalanine or tryptophan is absent in this CDR3, likely reflecting a read error. This chain connects TRBV5-1 to TRBJ1-6; D call uncertain. This CDR3 comprises 16 residues. From germline, CDR1 is SGHRS and CDR2 YFSETQ. The ends were cut back, 6 bases at V and 2 bases at J, with 15 bases in the middle. CDR3 nucleotide sequence: TGCGCCAGCAATCGGGAGGGAGCAACCTATAATTCACCCCTCCACCTT. It yields the protein CASNREGATYNSPLHL.

With respect to this clonotype: Relative to the germline gene, one junction end is altered; a read error may explain this. The chain couples TRBV7-8 to TRBJ2-1, with D perhaps assigned TRBD1 or TRBD2 (5 bases each). From germline, CDR1 is SGHVS and CDR2 FQNEAQ. The length of the CDR3 is 15 residues. The CDR3 here is CANSRRDGSYNEQFF. The CDR3 region has the DNA TGTGCCAACAGCCGCCGGGACGGATCCTACAATGAGCAGTTCTTC.

The chain links TRBV9 to TRBJ1-2; no firm D call. CDR1 is SGDLS, CDR2 YYNGEE, per germline. Deletions cut 4 bases from V and 4 bases from J, with 8 bases between. The CDR3 is 12 residues long. CDR3 loop: CASSQRLYGYTF. The CDR3 coding sequence is TGTGCCAGCAGCCAGCGACTCTATGGCTACACCTTC. Full variable domain (remainder filled in from reference TRBV9 and TRBJ1-2): DSGVTQTPKHLITATGQRVTLRCSPRSGDLSVYWYQQSLDQGLQFLIQYYNGEERAKGNILERFSAQQFPDLHSELNLSSLELGDSALYFCASSQRLYGYTFGSGTRLTVV.